These T cell receptor beta chains were read from a single sample in a study of T-cell memory formation after mild COVID-19. TCRdb re-called the 5' RACE reads through MiXCR, storing one row per CDR3 protein. The sample carries 500,000 to 650,000 distinct CDR3 sequences, less than 25% recorded once. Sequenced material: PBMCs or a T cell subset sorted from them (not recorded which). All receptors come from an adult woman who had mild COVID-19 (a few samples of this study predate the infection). Cell type and time point are not known. Both conserved end residues are part of each CDR3. The D gene is left open where the match is weak. Rows give clone size only sometimes, using once, few, many, or a class for an expanded clone.

cdr3_length clone_size j_call d_call v_call cdr3_nt cdr3_aa
12 . TRBJ2-1 . TRBV12-3/TRBV12-4 TGTGCCAGCAGGGGCCAATGGGGCTTTTTGTTCTTC CASRGQWGFLFF
13 . TRBJ2-3 . TRBV20-1 TGCAGTGCGGGGCGGCTTAGCACAGATACGCAGTATTTT CSAGRLSTDTQYF
15 few TRBJ2-6 . TRBV4-3 TGCGCCAGCAGCCAAGATCCCCCCGGGGCCAACGTCCTGACTTTC CASSQDPPGANVLTF
15 . TRBJ2-5 . TRBV12-3/TRBV12-4 TGTGCCAGCAGTTTAGGTTTTCGGGGCCAAGAGACCCAGTACTTC CASSLGFRGQETQYF
15 . TRBJ2-7 TRBD2 TRBV6-5 TGTGCCAGCACCCTGCTAGCGGGTGGTACCTACGAGCAGTACTTC CASTLLAGGTYEQYF
14 few TRBJ1-6 TRBD1 TRBV18 TGTGCCAGCTCACGAGGCAGGGGGAACTCACCCCTCCACTTT CASSRGRGNSPLHF
15 few TRBJ1-1 . TRBV6-1 TGTGCCAGCAGTGCCCTGGGGGGTGGGGACACTGAAGCTTTCTTT CASSALGGGDTEAFF
14 few TRBJ1-1 . TRBV20-1 TGCAGTGCTAGAGATCAGGCGGGATGGACTGAAGCTTTCTTT CSARDQAGWTEAFF
15 . TRBJ2-7 TRBD2 TRBV12-3/TRBV12-4 TGTGCCAGCAGTTCCGGGACTAGCGGGAGGAACGAGCAGTACTTC CASSSGTSGRNEQYF
14 few TRBJ2-5 . TRBV7-2 TGTGCCAGCAGCTTTGTTGGGGCCGCGGAGACCCAGTACTTC CASSFVGAAETQYF
16 . TRBJ2-2 TRBD2 TRBV5-1 TGCGCCAGCAGCCTCGCCGGGACTAGCATCACCGGGGAGCTGTTTTTT CASSLAGTSITGELFF
15 few TRBJ1-4 . TRBV30 TGTGCCTGGACCCTCGCGGTGACGGGAGGGGGAAAACTGTTTTTT CAWTLAVTGGGKLFF
13 . TRBJ1-4 . TRBV7-8 TGTGCCAGCAGCTTAGGGGGGCTTGAAAAACTGTTTTTT CASSLGGLEKLFF
16 few TRBJ1-1 TRBD1 TRBV4-3 TGCGCCAGCAGCCAAGGGGGACAGTTTTTTAACACTGAAGCTTTCTTT CASSQGGQFFNTEAFF
13 . TRBJ2-5 TRBD2 TRBV3-1 TGTGCCTCAGCGGGGGCCCTTCAAGAGACCCAGTACTTC CASAGALQETQYF
16 . TRBJ2-7 TRBD2 TRBV19 TGTGCCAGTAGTACCTATAGCGGGAGGATCCCCTACGAGCAGTACTTC CASSTYSGRIPYEQYF
14 . TRBJ2-7 . TRBV4-1 TGCGCCAGCAGCCAAGGTATTAGCGGCTACGAGCAGTACTTC CASSQGISGYEQYF
13 . TRBJ2-1 TRBD2 TRBV6-5 TGTGCCAGCACCGAAAGCGGGGACAATGAGCAGTTCTTC CASTESGDNEQFF
17 many TRBJ2-1 TRBD2 TRBV7-7 TGTGCTAGCAGCTTACGAGTTAGCGGGAAGTTATCGGATGAGCAGTTCTTC CASSLRVSGKLSDEQFF
17 . TRBJ2-3 TRBD1 TRBV20-1 TGCAGTGCTAGAGACCGCCGGGACAGGGGGCGCCGAGATACGCAGTATTTT CSARDRRDRGRRDTQYF
15 . TRBJ2-3 . TRBV7-9 TGTGCCAGCAGCTTCGCGGGACAGATCACAGATACGCAGTATTTT CASSFAGQITDTQYF
15 . TRBJ1-2 . TRBV15 TGTGCCACCAGCAGAGATTTGTTGGGGAACTATGGCTACACCTTC CATSRDLLGNYGYTF